This entry describes one T cell receptor (beta chain). V lost 5 bases to trimming and J lost 2 bases, with 18 bases between them. This CDR3 comprises 17 residues. The germline V gene encodes CDR1 MNHEY and CDR2 SMNVEV (reference sequence). The entry originates in a study of blood T cells in healthy people across ages. Samples had at least 7 million PBMCs isolated from them. The second PCR ran roughly 7 to 12 cycles with a sample-barcoded 5' primer and J-beta primers. TCRdb reprocessed the 5' RACE reads with MiXCR, giving one entry per CDR3 protein. The data hold 380,000 or so distinct CDR3 sequences, with 45% to 60% observed a single time.

Source material: blood. The chain recombines TRBV27 with TRBJ2-2; D not resolved. The clonotype originates from a man aged 60 to 69 in good health. The CDR3 region has the DNA TGTGCCAGCAGTCCCCCGGGCCCTGGCTATAACACCGGGGAGCTGTTTTTT. This translates into CASSPPGPGYNTGELFF.